These 28 T cell receptor beta chains came from one sample sequenced in a study of OX40 agonist ivuxolimab in advanced cancers. TCRdb keeps only in-frame clones here, not all; method: immunoSEQ multiplex PCR. Of 50,000 to 85,000 clones listed, 75% to 90% were seen once; the top ten hold 3.5% to 4.5%. Sample: CD4+ or CD8+ T cells sorted from blood, taken in a trial of the OX40 agonist ivuxolimab. The receptors were gathered from an adult with an advanced solid tumor such as melanoma, head and neck, liver or kidney cancer.

This sequence joins TRBV5-1 and TRBJ2-3; a possible D gene is TRBD1 (6 bases). The CDR3 length is 14 residues. CDR1 and CDR2 (germline): SGHRS, YFSETQ. V was trimmed by 4 bases and J by 4 bases, leaving 13 bases between them. This CDR3 is CASSTQGTADTQYF. The CDR3 nucleotides are TGCGCCAGCAGCACCCAGGGGACGGCAGATACGCAGTATTTT.

This chain connects TRBV30 to TRBJ2-3, with D perhaps matching TRBD2 (5 bases). Germline loops: CDR1 GTSNPN, CDR2 SVGIG (reference sequence). The CDR3 has 14 amino acids. Trimming cost V 7 bases and J 3 bases, with 17 bases left between them. The CDR3 sequence: CASSSGVWTDTQYF. CDR3 sequence (DNA): TGTGCCTCTTCGAGCGGAGTGTGGACAGATACGCAGTATTTT.

This clone was seen a single time. The chain employs TRBV6-5 and TRBJ2-1, with no clear D. Germline V lookup: CDR1 MNHEY, CDR2 SVGAGI. Trimming shortened V by 7 bases and J by 7 bases, and 14 bases separated the two germline ends. The CDR3 is 13 amino acids. CDR3 nucleotides: TGTGCCAGCAAAGGCAGGCTGAAGAATGAGCAGTTCTTC. Residues: CASKGRLKNEQFF.

The V call is TRBV2, the J call TRBJ1-4; tentatively, D is TRBD1 (6 bases). V lost 5 bases and J lost 6, with 13 bases in between. CDR1 is SNHLY and CDR2 is FYNNEI in the germline V gene. This CDR3 contains 14 residues. This CDR3 is CASSQQGPDEKLFF. The CDR3 nucleotides read TGTGCCAGCAGTCAACAGGGTCCCGATGAAAAACTGTTTTTT.

The V call is TRBV9, the J call TRBJ2-1; 15 nucleotides align to TRBD2. The trim removed 4 bases at V and 1 base at J, leaving 15 bases unmatched. Germline V lookup: CDR1 SGDLS, CDR2 YYNGEE. CDR3 length: 21 residues. The CDR3 is CASSPSTPGLAGGMSYNEQFF. Written as DNA, the CDR3 is TGTGCCAGCAGCCCCTCGACCCCGGGACTAGCGGGGGGAATGTCCTACAATGAGCAGTTCTTC.

This chain joins TRBV27 and TRBJ1-1; D unclear. Germline assignment: CDR1 MNHEY and CDR2 SMNVEV (reference sequence). V was clipped by 4 bases and J by 6 bases, with 21 bases between them. CDR3 size: 16 residues. The CDR3 nucleotides read TGTGCCAGCAGTTCAAGGACGGGTGGCCTTCTTGCTGAAGCTTTCTTT. It translates to CASSSRTGGLLAEAFF.

The chain uses TRBV19 and TRBJ2-6; no definite D call. Germline V gene sequence: CDR1 LNHDA, CDR2 SQIVND (reference sequence). The CDR3 totals 15 residues. Trimming took off 8 bases at V and 4 bases at J, with 15 bases between the two ends. In nucleotides, the CDR3 is TGTGCCAGTCACCCGGCCCGATCGGGGGCCAACGTCCTGACTTTC. This gives the protein CASHPARSGANVLTF. The variable domain in full, with the rest retrieved from reference TRBV19 and TRBJ2-6, is DGGITQSPKYLFRKEGQNVTLSCEQNLNHDAMYWYRQDPGQGLRLIYYSQIVNDFQKGDIAEGYSVSREKKESFPLTVTSAQKNPTAFYLCASHPARSGANVLTFGAGSRLTVL.

This clone is a singleton in its sample. The V gene is TRBV4-3, the J gene TRBJ1-2; D unresolved. This CDR3 spans 14 amino acids. Trimming left V 4 bases short and J 3 bases short, with 12 bases between. Germline-derived CDR1 and CDR2 are LGHNA and YSLEER. The CDR3 spells CASSRQAGDYGYTF. In DNA form, the CDR3 reads TGCGCCAGCAGCCGTCAGGCTGGGGACTATGGCTACACCTTC.

This clone has just one count. This chain uses TRBV28 with TRBJ1-6; D is undetermined. Germline CDR1 MDHEN, CDR2 SYDVKM. The V gene lost 10 bases and the J gene lost 6 bases, with 10 bases spanning the gap. The CDR3 sequence is 12 residues long. The CDR3 nucleotides read TGTGCCACCTGGGAGGCTAATTCACCCCTCCACTTT. This encodes CATWEANSPLHF.

The chain is built from TRBV6-1 and TRBJ2-7, with TRBD1 as a possible D gene (5 bases). The CDR3 runs to 15 residues. V was shortened by 0 bases and J by 0 bases, with 9 bases between the two germline ends. The germline gives CDR1 MNHNS, CDR2 SASEGT. CDR3 protein: CASSEALGASYEQYF. Written as DNA, the CDR3 is TGTGCCAGCAGTGAAGCCCTAGGGGCCTCCTACGAGCAGTACTTC.

The rearrangement uses TRBV19 and TRBJ2-2; no reliable D call. CDR3 length: 15 amino acids. The germline V and J ends were trimmed by 9 bases and 3 bases, with 17 bases remaining between them. CDR1 and CDR2 from the germline V gene are LNHDA and SQIVND (reference sequence). The CDR3: CASLNQRSHTGELFF. The CDR3, as DNA: TGTGCCAGCCTTAATCAGAGGAGTCACACCGGGGAGCTGTTTTTT.

The chain joins TRBV18 to TRBJ2-2, with 9 bases that match TRBD1. The CDR3 runs to 16 residues. CDR1 KGHSH and CDR2 LQKENI come from the germline V gene. V was pared by 4 bases and J by 4 bases, with 7 bases of the junction left unmatched. The CDR3 bases are TGTGCCAGCTCACTCGCCGGGACAGGGTTCACCGGGGAGCTGTTTTTT. Amino acid sequence: CASSLAGTGFTGELFF.

This clone was seen a handful of times. The CDR3 DNA follows: TGCGCCAGCAGTGGGTCGATAGGAGGTAAAGCTTTCTTT. This sequence encodes CASSGSIGGKAFF. The V call is TRBV10-2, the J call TRBJ1-1; unclear D gene. CDR1 and CDR2 from the germline V gene are WSHSY and SAAADI. Trimming took 4 bases from V and 9 from J, leaving 15 bases between them. The CDR3 consists of 13 residues.

The gene calls are TRBV7-3 and TRBJ2-7; the D is unclear. Germline V lookup: CDR1 SGHTA, CDR2 FQGTGA. V lost 4 bases and J lost 5, with 9 bases in between. The CDR3 is 12 residues long. The CDR3 spells CASSSSGNEQYF. In DNA form, the CDR3 reads TGTGCCAGCAGCTCCTCGGGCAACGAGCAGTACTTC.

The chain joins TRBV27 to TRBJ2-7; the D gene is possibly TRBD2 (5 bases). The CDR3 covers 16 residues. Germline V gene lookup returns CDR1 MNHEY and CDR2 SMNVEV (reference sequence). Trimming stripped 0 bases from V and 0 bases from J, with 12 bases between. Here the CDR3 DNA reads TGTGCCAGCAGTTTATCGGGTAGCGCCCGCTCCTACGAGCAGTACTTC. Encoded protein: CASSLSGSARSYEQYF.

V usage is TRBV5-5 and J usage is TRBJ2-7, with 11 bases matching TRBD2. The CDR3 is 15 residues long. The trim removed 6 bases at V and 7 bases at J, leaving 12 bases unmatched. Germline V lookup: CDR1 SGHKS, CDR2 YYEKEE (reference sequence). CDR3 nucleotide sequence: TGTGCCAGCACGAGACTAGCGGGGACCGAAAGGGAGCAGTACTTC. This gives the protein CASTRLAGTEREQYF.

This chain links TRBV2 with TRBJ1-5; the match to TRBD1 covers 7 bases. CDR1 and CDR2 from the germline V gene are SNHLY and FYNNEI. The CDR3 contains 15 residues. The ends lost 6 bases at V and 2 bases at J; junction bases unmatched: 7. The CDR3 sequence is CASRDDRAGNQPQHF. CDR3 DNA: TGTGCCAGCAGAGACGACAGGGCGGGCAATCAGCCCCAGCATTTT.

The chain joins TRBV6-1 to TRBJ2-5; 12 positions agree with TRBD2. The CDR3 is made up of 16 amino acids. Trimming at V came to 4 bases and at J to 4 bases, leaving 7 bases not matched to a gene. Germline CDR1 and CDR2: MNHNS and SASEGT. The CDR3 loop is CASSGLAGGHRETQYF. The CDR3 region has the DNA TGTGCCAGCAGTGGCCTAGCGGGGGGGCATCGAGAGACCCAGTACTTC.

This clone was picked up a small number of times. The chain carries TRBV19 and TRBJ2-7; D possibly uses TRBD1 or TRBD2 (5 bases each). The CDR3 is 13 amino acids. The germline V gene has CDR1 LNHDA and CDR2 SQIVND (reference sequence). Trimming stripped 6 bases from V and 4 bases from J, with 13 bases between. This chain's CDR3 is CASSLSEGYEQYF. CDR3 in DNA: TGTGCCAGTAGCCTCTCAGAGGGGTACGAGCAGTACTTC.

The rearrangement links TRBV7-2 to TRBJ1-2; D is ambiguous. The length of the CDR3 is 13 residues. V was clipped by 1 base and J by 5 bases, with 8 bases between them. Germline V CDR1 and CDR2: SGHTA, FQGNSA. The CDR3 DNA reads as TGTGCCAGCAGCTTAGAAGTAGAATATGGCTACACCTTC. As protein: CASSLEVEYGYTF.

This clone appeared a single time. The chain couples TRBV5-6 to TRBJ2-3, with 8 bases fitting TRBD1. The CDR3 is made up of 15 amino acids. CDR1 is SGHDT and CDR2 is YYEEEE in the germline V gene. V lost 7 bases, J lost 2 bases, and 9 bases stayed unmatched. CDR3 loop: CASEETGEITDTQYF. In DNA, the CDR3 is TGTGCCAGCGAAGAGACAGGGGAAATCACAGATACGCAGTATTTT.

Only a few counts were recorded for this clone. V usage is TRBV28 and J usage is TRBJ1-3; D gene unclear. The V and J ends lost 10 bases and 0 bases respectively, with 10 bases between them. CDR1 is MDHEN and CDR2 is SYDVKM in the germline V gene. CDR3 size: 13 residues. CDR3 nucleotide sequence: TGTGCCACCCGCCCTCCCTCTGGAAACACCATATATTTT. Its protein product is CATRPPSGNTIYF.

J is TRBJ2-1 and V is TRBV18; TRBD2 agrees at 8 bases. Unmatched junction bases numbered 13, after V lost 1 base and J lost 2 bases. Looked up from germline, CDR1 is KGHSH and CDR2 is LQKENI. The CDR3 has 19 amino acids. The CDR3 DNA is TGTGCCAGCTCACCACTGCCTGTCCGCGGGGGGCAAACCTACAATGAGCAGTTCTTC. It codes for CASSPLPVRGGQTYNEQFF.

The chain couples TRBV4-1 to TRBJ2-7; D remains unclear. Trimming removed 1 base at V and 0 bases at J, with 10 bases between. The germline V gene encodes CDR1 MGHRA and CDR2 YSYEKL. This CDR3 has 15 amino acids. CDR3 amino acids: CASSQAALLSYEQYF. CDR3 coding DNA: TGCGCCAGCAGCCAAGCAGCACTTCTCTCCTACGAGCAGTACTTC.

The V gene is TRBV28, the J gene TRBJ2-4; D is unresolved. The CDR3 spans 13 residues. The V and J ends lost 6 bases and 0 bases respectively, with 6 bases between them. The V gene's germline CDR1 is MDHEN and CDR2 SYDVKM. The CDR3 DNA follows: TGTGCCAGCAGGGAGCTAGCCAAAAACATTCAGTACTTC. This encodes CASRELAKNIQYF.

The chain uses TRBV18 and TRBJ2-5, with TRBD1 identical over 7 bases. V lost 9 bases and J lost 2; bases outside the gene matches: 6. The CDR3 contains 13 residues. From germline, CDR1 is KGHSH and CDR2 LQKENI. In DNA form, the CDR3 reads TGTGCCAGTTCAAAACAGGGGCAAGAGACCCAGTACTTC. It specifies CASSKQGQETQYF. Full variable domain (outside the CDR3, taken from reference TRBV18 and TRBJ2-5): NAGVMQNPRHLVRRRGQEARLRCSPMKGHSHVYWYRQLPEEGLKFMVYLQKENIIDESGMPKERFSAEFPKEGPSILRIQQVVRGDSAAYFCASSKQGQETQYFGPGTRLLVL.

The CDR3 DNA reads TGTGCCAGCAGCTTAGGAGTCGGCACAGATACGCAGTATTTT. It encodes CASSLGVGTDTQYF. V usage is TRBV7-9 and J usage is TRBJ2-3; D is uncertain. This CDR3 region has 14 residues. The ends were cut back, 1 base at V and 1 base at J, with 6 bases in the middle. The V gene's germline CDR1 is SEHNR and CDR2 FQNEAQ (reference sequence).

The V and J genes are TRBV28 and TRBJ2-7, with TRBD2 identical over 8 bases. Germline trimming cut 2 bases from V and 5 bases from J; bases unmatched to any gene: 8. This CDR3 region has 15 residues. Looked up from germline, CDR1 is MDHEN and CDR2 is SYDVKM. In DNA, the CDR3 is TGTGCCAGCAGTTTAAAGATAGCGGGAAACGACGAGCAGTACTTC. Protein product: CASSLKIAGNDEQYF.